Below, 19 T cell receptor beta chains from the same sample are listed, as sequenced in a study of CD8+ T cells in alopecia areata. RNA, once extracted, was reverse transcribed into cDNA for use as the sequencing template. TCRdb's table, derived via immunoSEQ multiplex PCR, lists solely in-frame clones and lacks some. The profile shows some 160,000 clones, less than 65% of them singletons. Sequences were obtained from CD8+ T cells sorted from blood. The receptors were sampled from a human donor in good health.

The J gene is TRBJ2-1, the V gene TRBV30; no reliable D call. This CDR3 contains 11 residues. Germline V gives CDR1 GTSNPN, CDR2 SVGIG (reference sequence). Trimming took off 3 bases at V and 9 bases at J, with 9 bases between the two ends. In DNA form, the CDR3 reads TGTGCCTGGAGGGTTTCCCGTGAGCAGTTCTTC. As protein: CAWRVSREQFF.

V gene TRBV4-1 combines with J gene TRBJ2-7, with unresolved D. Germline V lookup: CDR1 MGHRA, CDR2 YSYEKL. Between the trimmed V and J ends, which lost 1 base and 2 bases, there was a span of 9 bases. CDR3 length: 14 amino acids. DNA of the CDR3: TGCGCCAGCAGCCAAGGGGCAGGACCCTACGAGCAGTACTTC. Translating gives CASSQGAGPYEQYF.

V gene TRBV7-8 combines with J gene TRBJ2-6; D gene unclear. With 1 base removed from V and 4 bases from J, the gap between germline ends came to 8 bases. Germline values: CDR1 SGHVS, CDR2 FQNEAQ. CDR3 length equals 15 residues. CDR3 sequence reads: CASSLGTTGANVLTF. DNA for the CDR3: TGTGCCAGCAGCTTAGGCACGACCGGGGCCAACGTCCTGACTTTC. The full variable domain, rest sourced from reference TRBV7-8 and TRBJ2-6, is GAGVSQSPRYKVAKRGQDVALRCDPISGHVSLFWYQQALGQGPEFLTYFQNEAQLDKSGLPSDRFFAERPEGSVSTLKIQRTQQEDSAVYLCASSLGTTGANVLTFGAGSRLTVL.

This clone has more than one count but fewer than ten. The J gene is TRBJ2-3, the V gene TRBV7-3; D is unclear. Germline assignment: CDR1 SGHTA and CDR2 FQGTGA. The V end lost 6 bases, the J end lost 5 bases, and 18 bases lay between the germline ends. The CDR3 has 15 amino acids. The CDR3 DNA reads TGTGCCAGCAGTGGTCGACCTACGGTTGGAGATACGCAGTATTTT. Translation: CASSGRPTVGDTQYF.

This clone was seen more than once but under ten times. The chain carries TRBV30 and TRBJ2-3; weak D call: TRBD2 (6 bases). The CDR3 is 15 residues long. CDR1 and CDR2 (germline): GTSNPN, SVGIG (reference sequence). V was pared by 2 bases and J by 1 base, with 13 bases between. As DNA, the CDR3 is TGTGCCTGGAGTCTTGGGGGAGGCGGCACAGATACGCAGTATTTT. Translation gives CAWSLGGGGTDTQYF. The full variable domain, its missing parts supplied by reference TRBV30 and TRBJ2-3, is SQTIHQWPATLVQPVGSPLSLECTVEGTSNPNLYWYRQAAGRGLQLLFYSVGIGQISSEVPQNLSASRPQDRQFILSSKKLLLSDSGFYLCAWSLGGGGTDTQYFGPGTRLTVL.

The rearrangement links TRBV2 to TRBJ1-5; no clear D. From germline, CDR1 is SNHLY and CDR2 FYNNEI. The CDR3 loop spans 15 amino acids. The ends were cut back, 3 bases at V and 4 bases at J, with 13 bases in the middle. DNA of the CDR3: TGTGCCAGCAGTGAGGCGTGGGGTGGAAATCAGCCCCAGCATTTT. It translates to CASSEAWGGNQPQHF.

The rearrangement links TRBV28 to TRBJ2-1; TRBD2 matches 9 bases. With 3 bases clipped from V and 4 bases from J, the junction kept 7 bases outside the gene matches. CDR1 is MDHEN, CDR2 SYDVKM, per germline. The CDR3 length is 16 residues. CDR3 sequence reads: CASSLFGTSMYNEQFF. CDR3 nucleotides: TGTGCCAGCAGTTTGTTTGGGACTAGCATGTACAATGAGCAGTTCTTC.

V and J are TRBV19 and TRBJ1-1; D is unresolved. Per germline, CDR1 LNHDA and CDR2 SQIVND (reference sequence). V lost 4 bases and J lost 1, with 10 bases in between. The CDR3 is made up of 14 amino acids. The CDR3 loop reads CASSTTLKNTEAFF. CDR3 DNA: TGTGCCAGTAGTACTACTCTGAAGAACACTGAAGCTTTCTTT.

With respect to this clone: Other nucleotide sequences from this sample produce the same CDR3. The J gene is TRBJ2-1, the V gene TRBV5-6; D may be TRBD2 (5 bases). CDR3 size: 14 residues. V lost 0 bases to trimming and J lost 4 bases, with 8 bases between them. CDR1 SGHDT and CDR2 YYEEEE come from the germline V gene. As DNA, the CDR3 is TGTGCCAGCAGCTTGGGGGCGGGTTACAATGAGCAGTTCTTC. This sequence encodes CASSLGAGYNEQFF.

This chain links TRBV7-8 with TRBJ2-3, with TRBD1 matching over 11 bases. The CDR3 loop spans 17 amino acids. J was trimmed by 2 bases and V by 1 base; bases with no gene match: 5. The germline gives CDR1 SGHVS, CDR2 FQNEAQ. The CDR3 bases are TGTGCCAGCAGCTTAGGCGGACAGGGGGCCATCACAGATACGCAGTATTTT. It translates to CASSLGGQGAITDTQYF.

This chain uses TRBV29-1 with TRBJ2-1; perhaps TRBD1 as D (6 bases). The germline CDR1 and CDR2 sequences are SQVTM and ANQGSEA. The CDR3 loop spans 12 amino acids. V dropped 7 bases and J dropped 10 bases, with 17 bases sitting between them. The CDR3 DNA sequence: TGCAGCGCTATTACAGGGTCCGGGGAGCAGTTCTTC. Translated: CSAITGSGEQFF.

This clone has only one observation. The chain uses TRBV30 and TRBJ2-7, with 10 bases aligning to TRBD1. The V and J ends lost 2 bases and 2 bases, in that order; junction bases with no gene match: 3. The CDR3 length is 14 residues. CDR1 and CDR2 (germline): GTSNPN, SVGIG (reference sequence). The CDR3 reads CAWSRGTGAYEQYF. Written as DNA, the CDR3 is TGTGCCTGGAGTAGGGGGACAGGGGCCTACGAGCAGTACTTC.

This clone was recorded only once. The chain employs TRBV5-1 and TRBJ2-7; 8 positions match TRBD1. Germline lookup yields CDR1 SGHRS and CDR2 YFSETQ. This CDR3 contains 15 residues. Losses at the gene ends were 2 bases for V and 3 bases for J; bases not matched to a gene: 7. CDR3 in DNA: TGCGCCAGCAGCTTAGCAGGGGGCCGAAGCTACGAGCAGTACTTC. Its translation: CASSLAGGRSYEQYF.

For the CDR3, the DNA is TGCGCCAGCAGCCCACCGTGGAGCGGGAGGTCCTACGAGCAGTACTTC. Its translation is CASSPPWSGRSYEQYF. The chain joins TRBV5-1 to TRBJ2-7; 9 nucleotides agree with TRBD2. Germline CDR1 reads SGHRS; CDR2 reads YFSETQ. V shed 4 bases, J shed 1 base, and the junction held 9 bases outside the gene matches. The CDR3 loop spans 16 amino acids.

The chain links TRBV19 to TRBJ1-2; D gene unclear. Deletions cut 6 bases from V and 8 bases from J, with 16 bases between. Germline CDR1 reads LNHDA; CDR2 reads SQIVND (reference sequence). The CDR3 is 13 residues long. The CDR3 protein is CASSPSGGLGYTF. The CDR3 DNA sequence: TGTGCCAGTAGCCCTTCGGGAGGGCTCGGCTACACCTTC. The variable domain in full, completed from reference TRBV19 and TRBJ1-2, reads DGGITQSPKYLFRKEGQNVTLSCEQNLNHDAMYWYRQDPGQGLRLIYYSQIVNDFQKGDIAEGYSVSREKKESFPLTVTSAQKNPTAFYLCASSPSGGLGYTFGSGTRLTVV.

This CDR3 is CASSSNGPSYEQYF. DNA for the CDR3: TGCGCCAGCAGCTCTAACGGACCCTCCTACGAGCAGTACTTC. This chain joins TRBV5-1 and TRBJ2-7; D is undetermined. Per germline, CDR1 SGHRS and CDR2 YFSETQ. The CDR3 has 14 amino acids. V was shortened by 3 bases and J by 0 bases, with 10 bases between the two germline ends. The variable domain in full, with the rest retrieved from reference TRBV5-1 and TRBJ2-7, is KAGVTQTPRYLIKTRGQQVTLSCSPISGHRSVSWYQQTPGQGLQFLFEYFSETQRNKGNFPGRFSGRQFSNSRSEMNVSTLELGDSALYLCASSSNGPSYEQYFGPGTRLTVT.

In DNA, the CDR3 is TGTGCCAGCACCCCCCAGGCAGTCTACGAGCAGTACTTC. Protein: CASTPQAVYEQYF. The chain carries TRBV21-1 and TRBJ2-7; the table's D call, TRBD1, has no DNA check behind it. TRBV21-1 is shown as a pseudogene. This CDR3 is 13 amino acids long.

This clone was detected a few times. V is TRBV15 and J is TRBJ2-1, with 8 bases identical to TRBD2. Germline V gives CDR1 LNHNV, CDR2 YYDKDF (reference sequence). Trimming took 3 bases from V and 5 from J; bases not matched to a gene: 9. CDR3 length: 16 amino acids. The CDR3 DNA follows: TGTGCCACCAGCAGCCTTAGCGGGACTATCGACAATGAGCAGTTCTTC. Its protein is CATSSLSGTIDNEQFF.

The chain couples TRBV29-1 to TRBJ2-5; 9 bases are a match to TRBD2. Germline lookup yields CDR1 SQVTM and CDR2 ANQGSEA. Trimming took 1 base from V and 4 from J; bases not matched to a gene: 16. CDR3 length equals 18 residues. CDR3 amino acids: CSVEVRGGIAGVRETQYF. CDR3 nucleotide sequence: TGCAGCGTTGAAGTAAGGGGCGGGATAGCGGGAGTCCGAGAGACCCAGTACTTC.